Shown below are 28 T cell receptor beta chains from a single sample sequenced in a study of control samples from healthy donors and cancer patients. Measured with immunoSEQ multiplex PCR; TCRdb has only the in-frame clones, and not every one. The table records under 200,000 clones, nearly 96% of them present only once. Source material: blood. Source of these receptors: a woman aged 25 to 39 in good health.

CDR3 residues: CASSQHGTANTGELFF. The CDR3, as DNA: TGTGCCAGCAGCCAGCACGGGACAGCGAACACCGGGGAGCTGTTTTTT. The V call is TRBV6-2 or TRBV6-3, the J call TRBJ2-2; TRBD1 matches at 7 bases. Germline V gene lookup returns CDR1 MNHEY and CDR2 SVGEGT. V shed 6 bases, J shed 0 bases, and the junction held 7 bases outside the gene matches. This CDR3 has 16 residues.

The chain combines TRBV10-1 with TRBJ1-4, with 7 bases that match TRBD1. The length of the CDR3 is 15 residues. The germline CDR1 and CDR2 sequences are WNHNN and SYGVQD (reference sequence). Trimming removed 0 bases from V and 8 bases from J; junction bases left unmatched: 6. DNA of the CDR3: TGCGCCAGCAGTGAGTCGGAGACAGGGCCCGAAAAACTGTTTTTT. It codes for CASSESETGPEKLFF.

Comment on this clone: The CDR3 carries no conserved terminal phenylalanine or tryptophan, so it likely arises from a read error. The chain joins TRBV7-3 to TRBJ1-1; 9 nucleotides agree with TRBD1. V shed 5 bases, J shed 5 bases, and the junction held 6 bases outside the gene matches. The CDR3 length is 14 residues. Germline V gene sequence: CDR1 SGHTA, CDR2 FQGTGA. CDR3 amino acids: CASSPTGGATEAFL. In DNA form, the CDR3 reads TGTGCCAGCAGCCCAACAGGGGGCGCGACTGAAGCTTTCCTT.

The genes are TRBV7-9 and TRBJ2-3; perhaps D is TRBD1 or TRBD2 (5 bases each). Germline V gives CDR1 SEHNR, CDR2 FQNEAQ (reference sequence). Trimming pared 4 bases from V and 4 bases from J, leaving 18 bases between. The CDR3 loop spans 16 amino acids. The CDR3 DNA reads TGTGCCAGCAGCTCGCTAGGGACCTCCGGGGCAGATACGCAGTATTTT. It translates to CASSSLGTSGADTQYF.

V usage is TRBV6-5 and J usage is TRBJ2-1; 10 nucleotides align to TRBD2. This CDR3 region has 15 residues. Germline CDR1 is MNHEY and CDR2 is SVGAGI. After removal of 7 bases from V and 4 bases from J, the junction contained 7 bases not matched to a gene. The CDR3 loop reads CASNPTSGEYNEQFF. Written as DNA, the CDR3 is TGTGCCAGCAACCCCACTAGCGGGGAATACAATGAGCAGTTCTTC.

This rearrangement joins TRBV5-1 to TRBJ2-3; 7 nucleotides match TRBD1. The V and J ends lost 0 bases and 6 bases, in that order; junction bases with no gene match: 7. The CDR3 extends over 15 amino acids. Germline assignment: CDR1 SGHRS and CDR2 YFSETQ. The CDR3 bases are TGCGCCAGCAGCTTGGAAGGGGGCAGGTGGGATACGCAGTATTTT. Translation: CASSLEGGRWDTQYF.

This chain joins TRBV6-5 and TRBJ1-5; 7 bases are a match to TRBD1. The CDR3 is 15 amino acids. J lost 5 bases, V lost 6 bases, and 10 bases had no gene match. Per the germline V gene, CDR1 is MNHEY and CDR2 is SVGAGI. As DNA, the CDR3 is TGTGCCAGCAGGGGCCGGGACAGTTCCTATCAGCCCCAGCATTTT. As protein: CASRGRDSSYQPQHF.

This sequence joins TRBV28 and TRBJ1-5; 7 bases are shared with TRBD1. J lost 0 bases, V lost 6 bases, and 2 bases had no gene match. Germline V gene lookup returns CDR1 MDHEN and CDR2 SYDVKM. The CDR3 has 14 amino acids. CDR3 region: CASSRGNSNQPQHF. CDR3 DNA: TGTGCCAGCAGCAGGGGGAATAGCAATCAGCCCCAGCATTTT. Supplemented by reference TRBV28 and TRBJ1-5, the full variable domain reads DVKVTQSSRYLVKRTGEKVFLECVQDMDHENMFWYRQDPGLGLRLIYFSYDVKMKEKGDIPEGYSVSREKKERFSLILESASTNQTSMYLCASSRGNSNQPQHFGDGTRLSIL.

V is TRBV4-1 and J is TRBJ2-7; TRBD1 is a possible D gene (6 bases). CDR1 is MGHRA, CDR2 YSYEKL, per germline. The V end lost 1 base, the J end lost 3 bases, and 16 bases lay between the germline ends. This CDR3 comprises 16 residues. CDR3 DNA sequence: TGCGCCAGCAGCCAAGTTTGGACAGTGGATTACTACGAGCAGTACTTC. Residues: CASSQVWTVDYYEQYF.

A word on this clone: Other DNA sequences within the sample encode an identical CDR3. The chain combines TRBV5-1 with TRBJ1-5; no firm D call. Per the germline V gene, CDR1 is SGHRS and CDR2 is YFSETQ. Trimming pared 0 bases from V and 4 bases from J, leaving 5 bases between. The length of the CDR3 is 13 residues. The CDR3 nucleotides are TGCGCCAGCAGCTTGGTTGGGAATCAGCCCCAGCATTTT. It yields the protein CASSLVGNQPQHF.

This clone was detected only once. The V and J genes are TRBV27 and TRBJ2-1; 7 nucleotides agree with TRBD1. J lost 4 bases, V lost 4 bases, and 7 bases had no gene match. The germline V gene has CDR1 MNHEY and CDR2 SMNVEV (reference sequence). The CDR3 runs 15 residues. The CDR3 protein is CASSSRTGTYNEQFF. The CDR3 DNA follows: TGTGCCAGCAGTTCACGGACAGGAACTTACAATGAGCAGTTCTTC.

This clone showed up just once. This chain joins TRBV7-8 and TRBJ2-5; the D is unclear. The V end was cut by 6 bases, the J end by 5 bases, with 16 bases between. The CDR3 is made up of 14 amino acids. Germline CDR1 reads SGHVS; CDR2 reads FQNEAQ. CDR3: CASRPDPVGETQYF. In DNA form, the CDR3 reads TGTGCCAGCAGACCCGACCCAGTCGGGGAGACCCAGTACTTC.

This chain joins TRBV30 and TRBJ1-6; D may be TRBD1 (5 bases). Germline assignment: CDR1 GTSNPN and CDR2 SVGIG (reference sequence). CDR3 length equals 15 residues. Trimming removed 2 bases at V and 6 bases at J, with 14 bases between. CDR3 sequence (DNA): TGTGCCTGGAGTTGGCGACAGTCAATTAATTCACCCCTCCACTTT. Its protein product is CAWSWRQSINSPLHF. Supplemented by reference TRBV30 and TRBJ1-6, the full variable domain reads SQTIHQWPATLVQPVGSPLSLECTVEGTSNPNLYWYRQAAGRGLQLLFYSVGIGQISSEVPQNLSASRPQDRQFILSSKKLLLSDSGFYLCAWSWRQSINSPLHFGNGTRLTVT.

This clone was found once. J is TRBJ1-2 and V is TRBV30; 8 bases align to TRBD1. V was pared by 5 bases and J by 3 bases, with 8 bases of the junction left unmatched. CDR3 length: 14 amino acids. Germline V gene lookup returns CDR1 GTSNPN and CDR2 SVGIG (reference sequence). As DNA, the CDR3 is TGTGCCTGGGCCCAGGGGGCGCGGGACTATGGCTACACCTTC. Translating it yields CAWAQGARDYGYTF.

The chain combines TRBV6-5 with TRBJ2-5; D may be TRBD2 (7 bases). This CDR3 is 15 amino acids long. With 5 bases removed from V and 5 bases from J, the gap between germline ends came to 18 bases. CDR1 and CDR2 from the germline V gene are MNHEY and SVGAGI. As DNA, the CDR3 is TGTGCCAGCAGTAGCCCGGGGGGCCGGTGGGAGACCCAGTACTTC. This encodes CASSSPGGRWETQYF.

V gene TRBV5-4 combines with J gene TRBJ1-1; TRBD1 matches at 7 bases. Germline V CDR1 and CDR2: SGHNT, YYREEE (reference sequence). Trimming removed 4 bases from V and 0 bases from J; junction bases left unmatched: 3. There are 14 residues in the CDR3. The CDR3 DNA is TGTGCCAGCAGCCAGGGACAGTTGAACACTGAAGCTTTCTTT. Its protein product is CASSQGQLNTEAFF.

This chain connects TRBV30 to TRBJ2-7, with D hard to call. Trimming left V 1 base short and J 3 bases short, with 4 bases between. The germline CDR1 and CDR2 sequences are GTSNPN and SVGIG (reference sequence). The CDR3 is 11 residues long. CDR3 loop: CAWSGGYEQYF. In DNA, the CDR3 is TGTGCCTGGAGTGGAGGCTACGAGCAGTACTTC.

The J gene is TRBJ1-2, the V gene TRBV30; 7 nucleotides match TRBD1. The V and J ends lost 4 bases and 6 bases, in that order; junction bases with no gene match: 5. CDR1 GTSNPN and CDR2 SVGIG come from the germline V gene (reference sequence). This CDR3 contains 12 residues. CDR3 region: CAWNQGGDGYTF. The CDR3, as DNA: TGTGCCTGGAACCAGGGGGGGGATGGCTACACCTTC.

In the case of this clone: One end of the junction varies from germline; a read error may be responsible. The chain combines TRBV5-1 with TRBJ1-2; D not resolved. Germline CDR1 reads SGHRS; CDR2 reads YFSETQ. The CDR3 is made up of 14 amino acids. CDR3 in DNA: TGCGCCAGCAGCTTGGAGCAGAACTATGGCTATTTTAGCTTC. It translates to CASSLEQNYGYFSF.

This clone came up once. The rearrangement uses TRBV15 and TRBJ2-1, with 10 bases aligning to TRBD2. Germline CDR1 reads LNHNV; CDR2 reads YYDKDF (reference sequence). Germline trimming cut 3 bases from V and 7 bases from J; bases unmatched to any gene: 15. The CDR3 length is 18 residues. Written as DNA, the CDR3 is TGTGCCACCAGCAGCCAGCTCGTTATAGCGGGAGGCGGGAATGAGCAGTTCTTC. Protein sequence: CATSSQLVIAGGGNEQFF.

The CDR3 is CASIPRSFYGYTF. The CDR3 DNA reads TGTGCCAGCATTCCCCGTTCTTTCTATGGCTACACCTTC. The genes are TRBV28 and TRBJ1-2; D is unclear. Trimming shortened V by 7 bases and J by 4 bases, and 13 bases separated the two germline ends. The CDR3 is 13 residues long. Germline V gene lookup returns CDR1 MDHEN and CDR2 SYDVKM.

J is TRBJ2-6 and V is TRBV19; the match to TRBD1 covers 7 bases. The CDR3 is 13 residues long. The germline V gene encodes CDR1 LNHDA and CDR2 SQIVND (reference sequence). V lost 11 bases and J lost 0; bases outside the gene matches: 1. CDR3 coding DNA: TGTGCCGGACAGGACTCTGGGGCCAACGTCCTGACTTTC. It codes for CAGQDSGANVLTF.

The chain joins TRBV9 to TRBJ1-1; 7 bases map to TRBD1. V gave up 0 bases and J gave up 5 bases; unmatched junction bases: 4. The CDR3 is 14 amino acids. Germline CDR1 SGDLS, CDR2 YYNGEE. The CDR3 loop is CASSVGQGWTEAFF. CDR3 nucleotide sequence: TGTGCCAGCAGCGTAGGACAGGGCTGGACTGAAGCTTTCTTT.

This clone was seen a single time. The V call is TRBV6-5, the J call TRBJ2-3, with D maybe TRBD2 (5 bases). CDR1 is MNHEY, CDR2 SVGAGI, per germline. The V and J ends lost 7 bases and 8 bases respectively, with 16 bases between them. This CDR3 is built from 13 residues. The CDR3 sequence: CASTLSGGGTQYF. As DNA, the CDR3 is TGTGCCAGCACCTTGTCCGGAGGTGGTACGCAGTATTTT.

The chain couples TRBV20-1 to TRBJ2-5, with TRBD1 identical over 9 bases. The CDR3 loop spans 15 amino acids. The germline CDR1 and CDR2 sequences are DFQATT and SNEGSKA (reference sequence). V lost 6 bases to trimming and J lost 4 bases; unmatched junction nucleotides: 12. CDR3 in DNA: TGCAGTGCCAGTCCCGGGACAGGGACGGGAGAGACCCAGTACTTC. It translates to CSASPGTGTGETQYF.

The V gene is TRBV5-1, the J gene TRBJ1-1; perhaps TRBD1 as D (6 bases). Germline loops: CDR1 SGHRS, CDR2 YFSETQ. Deletions cut 4 bases from V and 4 bases from J, with 20 bases between. The CDR3 extends over 16 amino acids. DNA for the CDR3: TGCGCCAGCAGCCACCTTCTCCGGGGGCCGAGCACTGAAGCTTTCTTT. Its protein is CASSHLLRGPSTEAFF.

In nucleotides, the CDR3 is TGTGCCAGCAGTGAGGACGCATCTAATTCACCCCTCCACTTT. Protein sequence: CASSEDASNSPLHF. The chain joins TRBV2 to TRBJ1-6; the D is unclear. CDR3 length: 14 residues. V was cut by 3 bases and J by 6 bases, with 9 bases left in between. CDR1 and CDR2 from the germline V gene are SNHLY and FYNNEI. The whole variable domain, remainder taken from reference TRBV2 and TRBJ1-6, is EPEVTQTPSHQVTQMGQEVILRCVPISNHLYFYWYRQILGQKVEFLVSFYNNEISEKSEIFDDQFSVERPDGSNFTLKIRSTKLEDSAMYFCASSEDASNSPLHFGNGTRLTVT.

The chain has TRBV12-3 or TRBV12-4 and TRBJ1-2, with 7 positions matching TRBD1. V shed 4 bases and J 6 bases; nucleotides not matched to a gene: 2. The CDR3 contains 12 residues. The CDR3 sequence is CASSWGQHGYTF. CDR3 DNA: TGTGCCAGCAGTTGGGGACAGCATGGCTACACCTTC.